These T cell receptor beta chains were read from a single sample in a study of T cell changes during pregnancy in multiple sclerosis. Sequenced by immunoSEQ multiplex PCR; TCRdb stores in-frame clones only, minus some. Of tens of thousands of clones listed, roughly 94% were seen once; the top ten hold more than 0.4%. Sequencing used CD4+ T cells from peripheral blood mononuclear cells, obtained after pregnancy. The receptor source for this set is a female donor with multiple sclerosis, enrolled in a pregnancy study. The CDR3 runs from the conserved cysteine through the conserved F or W. The D gene is left open where the match is weak. Clone size is given for some rows only: seen once, a few or many times, or a class if the clone is expanded.

v_call: TRBV11-3; j_call: TRBJ2-3; d_call: .; clone_size: .; cdr3_aa: CASSQGQGPTDTQYF; cdr3_nt: TGTGCCAGCAGCCAGGGCCAGGGGCCCACAGATACGCAGTATTTT
v_call: TRBV7-2; j_call: TRBJ2-7; d_call: TRBD2; clone_size: .; cdr3_aa: CASSLAGTSCF; cdr3_nt: TGTGCCAGCAGCTTAGCGGGGACTAGTTGCTTC
v_call: TRBV5-1; j_call: TRBJ2-7; d_call: TRBD1; clone_size: .; cdr3_aa: CASSSGTEYEQYF; cdr3_nt: TGCGCCAGCAGCTCCGGGACAGAGTACGAGCAGTACTTC
v_call: TRBV28; j_call: TRBJ2-1; d_call: .; clone_size: .; cdr3_aa: CASKEGGEQFF; cdr3_nt: TGTGCCAGCAAGGAGGGAGGTGAGCAGTTCTTC
v_call: TRBV5-1; j_call: TRBJ1-2; d_call: .; clone_size: once; cdr3_aa: CASSLNSPGNGYTF; cdr3_nt: TGCGCCAGCAGCTTGAACTCCCCAGGTAATGGCTACACCTTC
v_call: TRBV4-2; j_call: TRBJ2-7; d_call: .; clone_size: .; cdr3_aa: CASSNGALTSYEQYF; cdr3_nt: TGTGCCAGCAGCAACGGAGCGCTTACATCCTACGAGCAGTACTTC
v_call: TRBV9; j_call: TRBJ2-5; d_call: .; clone_size: .; cdr3_aa: CASSVGTAQETQYF; cdr3_nt: TGTGCCAGCAGCGTAGGGACAGCTCAAGAGACCCAGTACTTC
v_call: TRBV6-1; j_call: TRBJ2-5; d_call: .; clone_size: .; cdr3_aa: CASTRQETQYF; cdr3_nt: TGTGCCAGCACCAGGCAAGAGACCCAGTACTTC
v_call: TRBV2; j_call: TRBJ1-2; d_call: .; clone_size: .; cdr3_aa: CASRGGRAGIYGYTF; cdr3_nt: TGTGCCAGCAGGGGTGGGAGGGCGGGGATCTATGGCTACACCTTC
v_call: TRBV2; j_call: TRBJ1-2; d_call: .; clone_size: .; cdr3_aa: CASSAHATVKTNYGYTF; cdr3_nt: TGTGCCAGCAGTGCCCACGCTACTGTTAAGACTAACTATGGCTACACCTTC